This T cell receptor (beta chain) was sequenced during a study of T cell responses to AZD1222 COVID-19 vaccine. The wider study: Second-dose timings of about 4 or about 12 weeks were pooled.

Libraries were prepared by immunoSEQ multiplex PCR; TCRdb keeps only in-frame clonotypes and omits some of them. The top ten hold around 4.7% of the sample, which has over 110,000 clones, 85% to 95% seen once. With regard to this clone: Its antigen is not known. Other DNA sequences in the same sample also yield this CDR3.

General study results and limits: Baseline seropositivity characterized only six AZD1222 recipients. Spike-wide vaccine-associated CD4 TCRs dominated at 160-218 and 743-854.

The starting material was peripheral blood, obtained on day 0 of AZD1222 vaccination. This TCR derives from an adult in good health.

This CDR3 reads CASSYSTGDTEAFF. In nucleotides, the CDR3 is TGTGCCAGCAGTTACTCAACAGGGGACACTGAAGCTTTCTTT. The chain carries TRBV6-5 and TRBJ1-1, with 7 bases lining up with TRBD1. With 0 bases clipped from V and 3 bases from J, the junction kept 1 base outside the gene matches. The CDR3 has 14 residues. The germline gives CDR1 MNHEY, CDR2 SVGAGI.